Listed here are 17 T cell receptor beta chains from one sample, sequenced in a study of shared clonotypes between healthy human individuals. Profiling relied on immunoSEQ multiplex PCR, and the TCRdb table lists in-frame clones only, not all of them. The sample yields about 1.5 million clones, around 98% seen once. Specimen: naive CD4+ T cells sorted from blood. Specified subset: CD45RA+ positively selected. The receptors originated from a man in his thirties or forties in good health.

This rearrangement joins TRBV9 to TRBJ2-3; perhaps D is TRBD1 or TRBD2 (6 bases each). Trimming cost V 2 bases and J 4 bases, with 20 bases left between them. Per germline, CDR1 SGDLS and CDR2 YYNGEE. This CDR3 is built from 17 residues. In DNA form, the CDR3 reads TGTGCCAGCAGCGTTGGGACACCAACCCCTAGCGCAGATACGCAGTATTTT. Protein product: CASSVGTPTPSADTQYF.

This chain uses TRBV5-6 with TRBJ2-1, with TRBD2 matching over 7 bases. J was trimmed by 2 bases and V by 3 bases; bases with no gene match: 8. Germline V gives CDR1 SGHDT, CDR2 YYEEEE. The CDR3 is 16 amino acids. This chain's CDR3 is CASSSLAGSAYNEQFF. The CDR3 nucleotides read TGTGCCAGCAGCTCCTTAGCGGGTTCGGCCTACAATGAGCAGTTCTTC. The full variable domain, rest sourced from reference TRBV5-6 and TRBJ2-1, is DAGVTQSPTHLIKTRGQQVTLRCSPKSGHDTVSWYQQALGQGPQFIFQYYEEEERQRGNFPDRFSGHQFPNYSSELNVNALLLGDSALYLCASSSLAGSAYNEQFFGPGTRLTVL.

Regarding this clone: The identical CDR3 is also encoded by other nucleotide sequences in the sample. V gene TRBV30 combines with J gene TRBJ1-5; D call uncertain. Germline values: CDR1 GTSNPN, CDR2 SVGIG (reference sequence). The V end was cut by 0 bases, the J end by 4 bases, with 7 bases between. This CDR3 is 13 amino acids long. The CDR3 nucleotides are TGTGCCTGGAGTGTACGTGGGAATCAGCCCCAGCATTTT. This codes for CAWSVRGNQPQHF.

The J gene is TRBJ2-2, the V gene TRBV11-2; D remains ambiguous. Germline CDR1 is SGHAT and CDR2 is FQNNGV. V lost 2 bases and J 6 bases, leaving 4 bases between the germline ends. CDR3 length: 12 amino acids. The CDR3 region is CASSLRAGELFF. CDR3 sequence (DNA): TGTGCCAGCAGCTTACGAGCCGGGGAGCTGTTTTTT.

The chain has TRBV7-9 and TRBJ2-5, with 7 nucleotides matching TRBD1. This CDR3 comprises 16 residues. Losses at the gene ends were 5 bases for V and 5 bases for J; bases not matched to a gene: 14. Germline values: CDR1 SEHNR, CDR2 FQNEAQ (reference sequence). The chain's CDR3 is CASSRGGARVGETQYF. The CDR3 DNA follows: TGTGCCAGCAGCCGAGGGGGCGCGAGGGTTGGGGAGACCCAGTACTTC.

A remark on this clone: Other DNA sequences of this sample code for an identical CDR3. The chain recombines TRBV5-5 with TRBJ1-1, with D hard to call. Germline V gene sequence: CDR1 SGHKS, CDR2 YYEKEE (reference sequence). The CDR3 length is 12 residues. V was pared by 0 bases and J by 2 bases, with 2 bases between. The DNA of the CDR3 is TGTGCCAGCAGCTTGGCTAACACTGAAGCTTTCTTT. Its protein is CASSLANTEAFF.

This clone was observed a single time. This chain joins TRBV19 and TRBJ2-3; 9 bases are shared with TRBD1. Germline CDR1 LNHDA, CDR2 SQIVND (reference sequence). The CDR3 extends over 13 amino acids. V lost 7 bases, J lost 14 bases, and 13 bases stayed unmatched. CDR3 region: CASNKSWDRAVYF. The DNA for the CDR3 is TGTGCCAGTAATAAGTCTTGGGACAGGGCGGTGTATTTT.

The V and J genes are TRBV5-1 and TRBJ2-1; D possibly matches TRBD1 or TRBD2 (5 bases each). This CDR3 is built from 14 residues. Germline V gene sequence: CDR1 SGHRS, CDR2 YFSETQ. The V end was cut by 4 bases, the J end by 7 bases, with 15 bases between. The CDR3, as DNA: TGCGCCAGCAGCGCGACCGGGACGGTAAATGAGCAGTTCTTC. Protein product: CASSATGTVNEQFF. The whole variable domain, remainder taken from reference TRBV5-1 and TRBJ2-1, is KAGVTQTPRYLIKTRGQQVTLSCSPISGHRSVSWYQQTPGQGLQFLFEYFSETQRNKGNFPGRFSGRQFSNSRSEMNVSTLELGDSALYLCASSATGTVNEQFFGPGTRLTVL.

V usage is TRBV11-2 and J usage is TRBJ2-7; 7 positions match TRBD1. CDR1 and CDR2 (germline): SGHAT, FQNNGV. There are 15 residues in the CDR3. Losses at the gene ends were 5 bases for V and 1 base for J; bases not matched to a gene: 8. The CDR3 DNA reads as TGTGCCAGCAGCGCTATCCGGGACAGTTCCTACGAGCAGTACTTC. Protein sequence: CASSAIRDSSYEQYF.

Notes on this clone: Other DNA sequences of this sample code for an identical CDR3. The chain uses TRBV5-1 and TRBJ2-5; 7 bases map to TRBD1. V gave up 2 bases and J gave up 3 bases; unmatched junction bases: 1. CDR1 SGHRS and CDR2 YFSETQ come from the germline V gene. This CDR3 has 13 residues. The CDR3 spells CASSLGQEETQYF. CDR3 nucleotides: TGCGCCAGCAGCTTAGGACAGGAAGAGACCCAGTACTTC. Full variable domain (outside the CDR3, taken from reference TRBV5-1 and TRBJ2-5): KAGVTQTPRYLIKTRGQQVTLSCSPISGHRSVSWYQQTPGQGLQFLFEYFSETQRNKGNFPGRFSGRQFSNSRSEMNVSTLELGDSALYLCASSLGQEETQYFGPGTRLLVL.

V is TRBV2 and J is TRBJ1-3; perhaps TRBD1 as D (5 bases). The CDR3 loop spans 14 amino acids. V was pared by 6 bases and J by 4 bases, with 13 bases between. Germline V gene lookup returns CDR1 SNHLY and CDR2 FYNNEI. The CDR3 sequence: CASSTRDGGNTIYF. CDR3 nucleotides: TGTGCCAGCAGCACGAGGGACGGGGGAAACACCATATATTTT.

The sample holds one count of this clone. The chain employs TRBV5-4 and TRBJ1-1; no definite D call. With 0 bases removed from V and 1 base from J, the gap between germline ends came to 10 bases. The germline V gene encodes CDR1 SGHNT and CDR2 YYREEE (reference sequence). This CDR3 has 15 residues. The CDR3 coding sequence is TGTGCCAGCAGCTTGGCGGCTCTAGAGAACACTGAAGCTTTCTTT. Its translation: CASSLAALENTEAFF. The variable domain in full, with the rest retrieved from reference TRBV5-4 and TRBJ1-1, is ETGVTQSPTHLIKTRGQQVTLRCSSQSGHNTVSWYQQALGQGPQFIFQYYREEENGRGNFPPRFSGLQFPNYSSELNVNALELDDSALYLCASSLAALENTEAFFGQGTRLTVV.

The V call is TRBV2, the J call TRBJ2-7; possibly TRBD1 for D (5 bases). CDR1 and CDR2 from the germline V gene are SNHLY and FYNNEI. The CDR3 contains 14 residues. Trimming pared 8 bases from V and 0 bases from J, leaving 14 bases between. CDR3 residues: CASGAIGFSYEQYF. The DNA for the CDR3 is TGTGCCAGCGGGGCGATCGGGTTCTCCTACGAGCAGTACTTC. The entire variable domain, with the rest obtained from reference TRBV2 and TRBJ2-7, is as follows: EPEVTQTPSHQVTQMGQEVILRCVPISNHLYFYWYRQILGQKVEFLVSFYNNEISEKSEIFDDQFSVERPDGSNFTLKIRSTKLEDSAMYFCASGAIGFSYEQYFGPGTRLTVT.

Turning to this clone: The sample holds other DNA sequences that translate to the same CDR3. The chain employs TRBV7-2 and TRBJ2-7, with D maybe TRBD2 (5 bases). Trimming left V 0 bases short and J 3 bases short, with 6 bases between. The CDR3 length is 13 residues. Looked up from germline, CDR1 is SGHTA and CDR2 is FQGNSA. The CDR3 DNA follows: TGTGCCAGCAGCTTAGCTCGGGACTACGAGCAGTACTTC. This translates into CASSLARDYEQYF.

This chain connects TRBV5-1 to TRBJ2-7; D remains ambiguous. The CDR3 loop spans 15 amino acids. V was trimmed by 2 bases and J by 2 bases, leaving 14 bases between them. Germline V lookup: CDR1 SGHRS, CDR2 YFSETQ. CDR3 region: CASSFSPPSAYEQYF. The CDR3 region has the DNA TGCGCCAGCAGCTTTAGCCCTCCTAGTGCCTACGAGCAGTACTTC.

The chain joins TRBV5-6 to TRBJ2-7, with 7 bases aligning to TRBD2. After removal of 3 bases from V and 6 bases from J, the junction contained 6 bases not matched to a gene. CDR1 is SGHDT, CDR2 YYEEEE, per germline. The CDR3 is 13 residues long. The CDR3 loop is CASSWGGSGEQYF. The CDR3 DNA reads TGTGCCAGCAGCTGGGGAGGGTCCGGCGAGCAGTACTTC.

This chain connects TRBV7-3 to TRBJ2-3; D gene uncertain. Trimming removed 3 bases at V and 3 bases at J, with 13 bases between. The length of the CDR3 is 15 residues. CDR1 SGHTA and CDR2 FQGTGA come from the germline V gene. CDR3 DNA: TGTGCCAGCAGCTTGGGTGGTGAGAGAACAGATACGCAGTATTTT. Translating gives CASSLGGERTDTQYF.